This T cell receptor (beta chain) appears in the sequencing data of a study of beta chain features in type 1 diabetes. Notes on the study in general: There was a moderate but significant shortening of TCRB CDR3s in all four CD4+ subsets of Type 1 diabetes patients.

A note on this clone: Its antigen is currently unknown.

The isolated RNA, all of it, was reverse transcribed, so expressed TCRB transcripts were what got sequenced. The data were produced by immunoSEQ multiplex PCR, yet TCRdb's version contains in-frame clones alone and is incomplete. This sample yields roughly 450,000 clones, of which roughly 10% are seen a single time; 0.035% to 0.05% belongs to the top ten. The CDR3 contains 14 residues. Trimming shortened V by 1 base and J by 4 bases, and 10 bases separated the two germline ends. Germline V CDR1 and CDR2: SGHVS, FQNEAQ. The sample was naive CD4+ T cells from blood. The clonotype originates from a woman between 18 and 30 years old in good health. The chain couples TRBV7-8 to TRBJ1-2, with D unresolved. CDR3 residues: CASSLGVSSYGYTF. In nucleotides, the CDR3 is TGTGCCAGCAGCTTAGGGGTCAGTAGCTATGGCTACACCTTC.